The present T cell receptor (beta chain) was sequenced within a study of response to subunit inactivated influenza vaccine. Whole-study results and caveats: After each seasonal influenza vaccination, few new T cells are recruited, the authors suggested.

A remark on this clonotype: Antigen: not known.

TCRdb recomputed calls from the RT-PCR reads with MiXCR, one row per CDR3 protein. Of roughly 700,000 distinct CDR3 sequences in the sample, 15% to 17% were seen once. CDR3 length equals 15 residues. Trimming pared 0 bases from V and 5 bases from J, leaving 10 bases between. The germline gives CDR1 MNHEY, CDR2 SVGAGI. The sample in question was PBMCs from blood, obtained roughly 13 days after vaccination. The clonotype originates from a man over 45 who received an inactivated influenza vaccine. This chain connects TRBV6-5 to TRBJ1-4; tentatively, D is TRBD1 (6 bases). CDR3 in amino acids: CASSYSGQKNEKLFF. For the CDR3, the DNA is TGTGCCAGCAGTTACTCCGGACAGAAAAATGAAAAACTGTTTTTT.